The clone carrying this TCR beta chain occurred once. These data belong to a study of blood T cell repertoires in COVID-19. V was trimmed by 2 bases and J by 3 bases, leaving 10 bases between them. The length of the CDR3 is 14 residues. Germline V gene lookup returns CDR1 SGHTA and CDR2 FQGNSA. Measured with immunoSEQ multiplex PCR; TCRdb has only the in-frame clones, and not every one. Of roughly 100,000 clones in the sample, about 75% were seen once. The sequence was collected from a woman older than 75 with acute or convalescent COVID-19. V and J are TRBV7-2 and TRBJ1-2; D unresolved. The specimen was peripheral blood. CDR3 loop: CASSLIQSDYGYTF. In DNA, the CDR3 is TGTGCCAGCAGCTTAATACAGTCTGACTATGGCTACACCTTC.